This is a list of T cell receptor beta chains from one sample in a study of cytomegalovirus exposure and HLA in healthy donors. Sequencing was performed with immunoSEQ multiplex PCR; in TCRdb, only in-frame clones are kept and a portion is missing. The sample shows about 130,000 clones, 70% to 90% of them seen only once. The sequenced material came from PBMCs. The source is a woman in her twenties or thirties in good health and CMV-seropositive. Each CDR3 is given with its conserved first and last residue. The D gene is left open where the match is weak. Clone size is shown for a subset of rows, as once, few, many or a class of expanded clone.

16	TRBV28	.	TRBJ1-4	TRBD1	CASSHRTGGFNEKLFF	TGTGCCAGCAGCCATCGGACAGGGGGGTTTAATGAAAAACTGTTTTTT
18	TRBV27	.	TRBJ2-6	TRBD2	CASRGLAGVLSGANVLTF	TGTGCCAGCAGGGGACTAGCGGGAGTCCTCTCTGGGGCCAACGTCCTGACTTTC
15	TRBV6-5	.	TRBJ1-3	.	CASSSLRRERSTIYF	TGTGCCAGCAGTTCCCTGCGGAGGGAGAGAAGCACCATATATTTT
14	TRBV4-1	.	TRBJ2-7	.	CASSYETGSYEQYF	TGCGCCAGCAGCTACGAGACTGGTTCCTACGAGCAGTACTTC
15	TRBV28	once	TRBJ1-5	TRBD1	CASRIAGGRQQPQHF	TGTGCCAGCAGGATCGCAGGGGGCCGCCAGCAGCCCCAGCATTTT
14	TRBV28	.	TRBJ2-7	.	CASSFFHREYEQYF	TGTGCCAGCAGTTTTTTTCATCGGGAGTACGAGCAGTACTTC
13	TRBV6-1	.	TRBJ1-2	.	CASSEARGFGYTF	TGTGCCAGCAGTGAAGCGCGGGGGTTTGGCTACACCTTC
15	TRBV4-1	.	TRBJ1-2	.	CASSPLGRADYGYTF	TGCGCCAGCAGCCCGTTGGGGAGGGCAGACTATGGCTACACCTTC
15	TRBV5-1	.	TRBJ2-3	.	CASSFSGHDDDTQYF	TGCGCCAGCAGCTTCTCGGGACACGACGACGATACGCAGTATTTT
18	TRBV4-1	.	TRBJ2-3	TRBD2	CASSQDLLRSGGTDTQYF	TGCGCCAGCAGCCAAGATCTCCTGCGTAGCGGGGGCACAGATACGCAGTATTTT
12	TRBV19	.	TRBJ2-1	.	CASSLQGPEQFF	TGTGCCAGTAGCCTACAGGGCCCTGAGCAGTTCTTC
12	TRBV29-1	.	TRBJ2-1	TRBD2	CSVALAGLGGFF	TGCAGCGTTGCTCTAGCGGGGTTGGGCGGGTTCTTC
14	TRBV6-1	.	TRBJ2-1	.	CASSGKGVNNEQFF	TGTGCCAGCAGTGGAAAGGGGGTTAACAATGAGCAGTTCTTC
15	TRBV5-1	.	TRBJ2-1	.	CASSLAAVAYNEQFF	TGCGCCAGCAGCTTGGCGGCGGTAGCCTACAATGAGCAGTTCTTC
12	TRBV4-2	.	TRBJ2-1	.	CASSLNRDEQFF	TGTGCCAGCAGCCTCAATCGCGATGAGCAGTTCTTC
13	TRBV19	.	TRBJ2-7	TRBD2	CASSPGGSYEQYF	TGTGCCAGTAGCCCGGGGGGCTCCTACGAGCAGTACTTC
14	TRBV6-1	few	TRBJ1-2	TRBD1	CASSEGTGLYGYTF	TGTGCCAGCAGCGAAGGGACAGGGTTATATGGCTACACCTTC
15	TRBV9	.	TRBJ1-4	.	CASSVAARPDEKLFF	TGTGCCAGCAGCGTAGCGGCCAGGCCGGATGAAAAACTGTTTTTT
13	TRBV14	.	TRBJ2-7	TRBD1	CASSPTGLREQYF	TGTGCCAGCAGCCCGACAGGGCTGAGGGAGCAGTACTTC
13	TRBV9	.	TRBJ1-2	TRBD1	CASSVDRGVGYTF	TGTGCCAGCAGCGTAGACAGGGGGGTTGGCTACACCTTC
15	TRBV5-8	.	TRBJ1-5	.	CASSLNMNSNQPQHF	TGTGCCAGCAGCTTAAACATGAATAGCAATCAGCCCCAGCATTTT
14	TRBV5-4	few	TRBJ2-7	TRBD2	CASSLSGGPYEQYF	TGTGCCAGCAGCTTGTCGGGGGGGCCCTACGAGCAGTACTTC
16	TRBV6-6	once	TRBJ1-2	.	CASRSPTRTEHHGYTF	TGTGCCAGCAGGTCTCCAACACGGACAGAGCATCACGGCTACACCTTC
12	TRBV2	.	TRBJ1-1	TRBD1	CASSRDRTEAFF	TGTGCCAGCAGCAGGGACAGGACGGAAGCTTTCTTT
14	TRBV13	.	TRBJ2-7	.	CASSLGGATHEQYF	TGTGCCAGCAGCTTAGGGGGGGCGACCCACGAGCAGTACTTC
19	TRBV9	.	TRBJ2-1	TRBD2	CASSSSQIAGGGPYNEQFF	TGTGCCAGCAGCTCCTCACAGATAGCGGGAGGCGGGCCCTACAATGAGCAGTTCTTC
16	TRBV7-9	few	TRBJ2-3	.	CASSLGVTGSTDTQYF	TGTGCCAGCAGCCTGGGAGTTACGGGCAGCACAGATACGCAGTATTTT
13	TRBV11-2	.	TRBJ1-1	TRBD1	CASSFAGGTEAFF	TGTGCCAGCAGCTTCGCAGGGGGCACTGAAGCTTTCTTT
14	TRBV5-1	.	TRBJ1-1	TRBD1	CASSTGQGYTEAFF	TGCGCCAGCAGCACGGGACAGGGGTATACTGAAGCTTTCTTT
16	TRBV5-1	few	TRBJ1-2	TRBD1	CASSFGQGGPNYGYTF	TGCGCCAGCAGCTTCGGACAGGGAGGACCTAACTATGGCTACACCTTC
12	TRBV6-6	.	TRBJ2-7	.	CASSQTNYEQYF	TGTGCCAGCAGTCAGACAAATTACGAGCAGTACTTC
18	TRBV28	few	TRBJ1-1	TRBD1	CASSPDRDRVIWNTEAFF	TGTGCCAGCAGTCCCGACCGGGACAGGGTGATTTGGAACACTGAAGCTTTCTTT
18	TRBV5-1	.	TRBJ2-3	TRBD2	CASSLAPSGGTSTDTQYF	TGCGCCAGCAGCTTGGCCCCTAGCGGGGGCACTAGCACAGATACGCAGTATTTT
13	TRBV28	.	TRBJ1-2	.	CASSVYRGLGYTF	TGTGCCAGCAGTGTATATCGGGGATTAGGCTACACCTTC
13	TRBV11-2	.	TRBJ2-5	.	CASSLKRRETQYF	TGTGCCAGCAGCTTGAAGCGTCGGGAGACCCAGTACTTC
17	TRBV11-3	.	TRBJ2-1	TRBD1	CASSLEDRGFGLNEQFF	TGTGCCAGCAGCTTAGAGGACAGGGGTTTCGGGCTCAATGAGCAGTTCTTC
13	TRBV18	.	TRBJ1-2	TRBD1	CASSRTGGEGYTF	TGTGCCAGCTCAAGGACAGGGGGTGAAGGCTACACCTTC
17	TRBV2	once	TRBJ2-5	.	CASSEFGRDRYQETQYF	TGTGCCAGCAGTGAATTTGGAAGAGACAGATACCAAGAGACCCAGTACTTC
15	TRBV5-6	once	TRBJ2-3	TRBD2	CASSLMGGGADTQYF	TGTGCCAGCAGCTTGATGGGCGGGGGGGCAGATACGCAGTATTTT
14	TRBV7-2	.	TRBJ1-5	TRBD1	CASSKQGAHQPQHF	TGTGCCAGCAGCAAACAGGGGGCTCACCAGCCCCAGCATTTT
16	TRBV21-1	.	TRBJ1-5	.	CASSILCWGVNQPQHF	TGTGCCAGCAGCATTCTTTGTTGGGGAGTCAATCAGCCCCAGCATTTT
16	TRBV15	.	TRBJ1-2	TRBD1	CATSRDWRQGTNGYTF	TGTGCCACCAGCAGAGATTGGCGACAGGGGACGAATGGCTACACCTTC
14	TRBV11-2	.	TRBJ2-1	.	CASSFLASYNEQFF	TGTGCCAGCAGCTTTTTGGCATCCTACAATGAGCAGTTCTTC
15	TRBV11-1	.	TRBJ1-6	TRBD1	CASSPDGTGGSPLHF	TGTGCCAGCAGCCCGGACGGGACAGGAGGCTCACCCCTCCACTTT
14	TRBV5-1	.	TRBJ2-7	.	CASSLFAASYEQYF	TGCGCCAGCAGCTTGTTCGCGGCTTCCTACGAGCAGTACTTC
16	TRBV10-2	once	TRBJ1-1	TRBD1	CASSPQGPSMGTEAFF	TGCGCCAGCAGCCCACAGGGGCCTAGTATGGGCACTGAAGCTTTCTTT
12	TRBV5-4	.	TRBJ1-6	.	CASNGQNSPLHF	TGTGCCAGCAACGGACAGAATTCACCCCTCCACTTT
14	TRBV2	.	TRBJ2-1	TRBD2	CASRPGLAASQQFF	TGTGCCAGCAGGCCGGGACTAGCGGCATCTCAGCAGTTCTTC
14	TRBV5-1	.	TRBJ2-2	.	CASSLKLNTGELFF	TGCGCCAGCAGCTTGAAACTTAACACCGGGGAGCTGTTTTTT
15	TRBV27	once	TRBJ2-7	TRBD2	CASSALAGGPQEQYF	TGTGCCAGCAGTGCCCTAGCGGGGGGGCCGCAAGAGCAGTACTTC
20	TRBV28	once	TRBJ1-5	.	CASSLIPWAGDVDSNQPQHF	TGTGCCAGCAGTTTGATCCCGTGGGCAGGGGACGTGGATAGCAATCAGCCCCAGCATTTT